Sequencing of this T cell receptor (beta chain) was carried out in a study of technical replicates of blood from a handful of donors. TCRdb's copy holds only in-frame clones and misses some; the assay was immunoSEQ multiplex PCR. This sample has almost 90,000 clones; around 93% occur once, and the top ten carry approximately 0.35%. Germline V gene data show CDR1 as SGDLS and CDR2 as YYNGEE. The CDR3 is 12 amino acids. The germline V and J ends were trimmed by 3 bases and 3 bases, with 4 bases remaining between them. The rearrangement joins TRBV9 to TRBJ1-5; D is unclear. The specimen was T cells isolated from PBMCs. The clonotype originates from a human donor in good health. DNA of the CDR3: TGTGCCAGCAGCGCCTCCAATCAGCCCCAGCATTTT. It codes for CASSASNQPQHF. Looking up the rest from reference TRBV9 and TRBJ1-5 gives the full variable domain: DSGVTQTPKHLITATGQRVTLRCSPRSGDLSVYWYQQSLDQGLQFLIQYYNGEERAKGNILERFSAQQFPDLHSELNLSSLELGDSALYFCASSASNQPQHFGDGTRLSIL.